This is a list of T cell receptor beta chains from one sample in a study of monozygotic twins with inflammatory bowel disease. TCRdb re-called the 5' RACE reads and shows each CDR3 protein once, DNA omitted. Seen in this sample are more than 300,000 distinct CDR3 sequences; the ten most common clones hold around 2.6%. The sequencing sample was made of blood. The receptors stem from a human donor with ulcerative colitis or Crohn's disease, or a healthy co-twin of an affected twin (not recorded which). CDR3s include the opening cysteine and the closing phenylalanine or tryptophan.

TRBJ2-3 | TRBV10-3 | CAISSTSMDTQYF
TRBJ2-7 | TRBV29-1 | CSVGDGVSYEQYF
TRBJ2-3 | TRBV6-1 | CASSDALAMSTDTQYF
TRBJ2-1 | TRBV28 | CASSSGGGVYEQFF
TRBJ2-1 | TRBV5-1 | CASSLDGGLYNEQFF
TRBJ2-1 | TRBV12-3/TRBV12-4 | CATTIGGAYNEQFF
TRBJ2-2 | TRBV5-4 | CASSPYRGNTGELFF
TRBJ1-2 | TRBV11-2 | CASSAGSGANYGYTF
TRBJ2-5 | TRBV3-1 | CASSQSGPPFQETQYF
TRBJ2-7 | TRBV4-1 | CASSLTGGQSSYEQYF
TRBJ1-1 | TRBV7-9 | CASSHRQFGHTEAFF
TRBJ1-6 | TRBV5-1 | CASSPGLGEGNNSPLHF
TRBJ1-1 | TRBV7-3 | CASSEQGVTEAFF
TRBJ2-2 | TRBV6-6 | CASSPIANTGELFF
TRBJ2-3 | TRBV28 | CASRHGPADTQYF
TRBJ2-5 | TRBV4-3 | CASSQTAYQETQYF
TRBJ1-2 | TRBV29-1 | CSVEGGVGGYTF
TRBJ2-5 | TRBV5-1 | CASSLSPADSGETQYF
TRBJ1-1 | TRBV7-2 | CASGQGIPEAFF
TRBJ2-2 | TRBV5-5 | CASSLDITGELFF
TRBJ2-4 | TRBV5-4 | CASSTELAKNIQYF
TRBJ2-1 | TRBV4-3 | CASSQARTYNEQFF
TRBJ2-7 | TRBV28 | CASSLSVGDGTSSYEQYF
TRBJ1-5 | TRBV4-1 | CASSPRPAGDSNQPQHF
TRBJ2-1 | TRBV20-1 | CSVVALGLSSSYNEQFF